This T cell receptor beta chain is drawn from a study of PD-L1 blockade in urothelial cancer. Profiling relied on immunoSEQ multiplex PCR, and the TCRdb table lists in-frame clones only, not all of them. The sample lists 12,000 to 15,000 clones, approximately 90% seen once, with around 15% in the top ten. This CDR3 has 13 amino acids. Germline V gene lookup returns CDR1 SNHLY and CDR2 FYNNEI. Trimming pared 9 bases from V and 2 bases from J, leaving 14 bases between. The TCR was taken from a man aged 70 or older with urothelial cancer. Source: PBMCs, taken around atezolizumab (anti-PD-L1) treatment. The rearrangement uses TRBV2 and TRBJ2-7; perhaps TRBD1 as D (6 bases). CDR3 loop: CASRDTSAYEQYF. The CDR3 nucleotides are TGTGCCAGTCGGGACACAAGTGCCTACGAGCAGTACTTC.